Ten or more counts support the clone carrying this T cell receptor beta chain. Antigen specificity is unknown. This sample is part of a study of human T cells and chemical hapten exposure. At the level of the study: Per-sample TCR yield variability stemmed mainly from small pooled library volume differences.

The V end was cut by 6 bases, the J end by 2 bases, with 13 bases between. The CDR3 has 14 amino acids. From germline, CDR1 is MNHEY and CDR2 SVGAGI. The authors' total RNA extraction used unfractionated whole blood. Individual cDNA molecules received unique molecular identifiers in the library. In the original processing: From approximately 21,000 to 630,000 TCRs were found per sample, with a median of about 96,000. One entry per CDR3 protein, called by TCRdb with MiXCR from the reads. The V and J calls reflect TCRdb's pipeline rather than the authors' work. This sample has around 120,000 distinct CDR3 sequences, with 8.5% found just once. Study results and caveats: TCRs at a frequency above 1 in 1000 stayed unchanged with DPC sensitization.

Sequenced: whole blood. The sequence was collected from a human donor in good health. Some clones in this sample may be carry-over from other donors' samples. V gene TRBV6-5 combines with J gene TRBJ1-1; D gene unclear. CDR3 protein: CASRIGIPNTEAFF. Here the CDR3 DNA reads TGTGCCAGCAGAATAGGAATACCCAACACTGAAGCTTTCTTT.